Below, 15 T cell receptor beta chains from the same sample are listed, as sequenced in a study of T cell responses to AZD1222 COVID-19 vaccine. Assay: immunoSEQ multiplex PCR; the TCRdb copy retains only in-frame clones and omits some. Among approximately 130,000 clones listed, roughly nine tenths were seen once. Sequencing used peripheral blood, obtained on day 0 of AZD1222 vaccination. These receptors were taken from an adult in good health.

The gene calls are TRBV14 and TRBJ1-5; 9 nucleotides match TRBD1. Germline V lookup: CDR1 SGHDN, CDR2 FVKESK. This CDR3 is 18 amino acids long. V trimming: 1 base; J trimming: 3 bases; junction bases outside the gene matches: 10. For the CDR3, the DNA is TGTGCCAGCAGCCAAGTGGGCCTACAGGGGGCGGTCAATCAGCCCCAGCATTTT. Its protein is CASSQVGLQGAVNQPQHF.

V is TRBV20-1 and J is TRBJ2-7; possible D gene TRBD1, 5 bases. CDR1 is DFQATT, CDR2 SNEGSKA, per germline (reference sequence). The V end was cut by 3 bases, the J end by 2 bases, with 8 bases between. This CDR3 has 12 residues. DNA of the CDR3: TGCAGTGCTAGTCGACAGCCCTACGAGCAGTACTTC. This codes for CSASRQPYEQYF.

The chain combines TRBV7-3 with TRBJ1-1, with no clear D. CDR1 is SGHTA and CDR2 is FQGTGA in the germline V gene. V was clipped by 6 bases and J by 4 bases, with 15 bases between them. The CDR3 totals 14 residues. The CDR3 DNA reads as TGTGCCAGCAGTCCTAATTCGGCAGGCACTGAAGCTTTCTTT. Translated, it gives CASSPNSAGTEAFF.

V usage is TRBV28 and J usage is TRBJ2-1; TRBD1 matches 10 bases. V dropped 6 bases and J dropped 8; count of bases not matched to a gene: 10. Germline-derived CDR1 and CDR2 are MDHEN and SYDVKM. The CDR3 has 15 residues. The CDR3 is CASSPTDRGGHEQFF. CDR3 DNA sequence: TGTGCCAGCAGCCCAACGGACAGGGGGGGCCATGAGCAGTTCTTC.

CDR3 nucleotides: TGTGCCAGTAGTATGGGACGGCATAATTCACCCCTCCACTTT. The encoded protein is CASSMGRHNSPLHF. The V gene is TRBV19, the J gene TRBJ1-6; the D gene is possibly TRBD1 (5 bases). The CDR3 is made up of 14 amino acids. Germline V gene data show CDR1 as LNHDA and CDR2 as SQIVND (reference sequence). V lost 3 bases and J lost 5, with 8 bases in between.

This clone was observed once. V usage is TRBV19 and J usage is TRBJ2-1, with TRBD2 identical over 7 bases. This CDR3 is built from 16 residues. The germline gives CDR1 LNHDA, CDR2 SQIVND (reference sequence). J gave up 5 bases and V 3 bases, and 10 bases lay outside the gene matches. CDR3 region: CASSIWRGGFDNEQFF. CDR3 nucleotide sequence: TGTGCCAGTAGTATCTGGCGGGGAGGGTTCGACAATGAGCAGTTCTTC.

Written as DNA, the CDR3 is TGTGCCAGCAGCCCATCCGGGAGTCAAGAGACCCAGTACTTC. Its protein is CASSPSGSQETQYF. The gene calls are TRBV13 and TRBJ2-5; a possible D gene is TRBD2 (6 bases). Germline loops: CDR1 PRHDT, CDR2 FYEKMQ (reference sequence). This CDR3 has 14 residues. Between the trimmed V and J ends, which lost 5 bases and 2 bases, there was a span of 12 bases.

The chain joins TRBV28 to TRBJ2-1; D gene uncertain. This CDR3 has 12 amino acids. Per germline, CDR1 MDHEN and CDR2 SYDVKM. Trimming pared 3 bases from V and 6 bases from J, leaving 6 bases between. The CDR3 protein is CASSFQPNEQFF. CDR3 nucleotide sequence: TGTGCCAGCAGTTTCCAGCCCAATGAGCAGTTCTTC. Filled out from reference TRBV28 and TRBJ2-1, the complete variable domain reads DVKVTQSSRYLVKRTGEKVFLECVQDMDHENMFWYRQDPGLGLRLIYFSYDVKMKEKGDIPEGYSVSREKKERFSLILESASTNQTSMYLCASSFQPNEQFFGPGTRLTVL.

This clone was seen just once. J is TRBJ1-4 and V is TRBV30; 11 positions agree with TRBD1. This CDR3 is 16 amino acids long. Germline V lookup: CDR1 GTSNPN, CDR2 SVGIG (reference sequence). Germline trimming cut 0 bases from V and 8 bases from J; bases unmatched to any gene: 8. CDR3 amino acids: CAWSVQRGTGGEKLFF. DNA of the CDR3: TGTGCCTGGAGTGTACAACGGGGGACAGGGGGAGAAAAACTGTTTTTT.

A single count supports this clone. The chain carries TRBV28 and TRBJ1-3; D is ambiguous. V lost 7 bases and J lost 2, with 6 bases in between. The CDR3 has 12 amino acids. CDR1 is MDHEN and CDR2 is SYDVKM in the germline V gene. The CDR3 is CASTAAGNTIYF. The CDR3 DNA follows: TGTGCCAGCACGGCGGCTGGAAACACCATATATTTT. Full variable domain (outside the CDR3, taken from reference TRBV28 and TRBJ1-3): DVKVTQSSRYLVKRTGEKVFLECVQDMDHENMFWYRQDPGLGLRLIYFSYDVKMKEKGDIPEGYSVSREKKERFSLILESASTNQTSMYLCASTAAGNTIYFGEGSWLTVV.

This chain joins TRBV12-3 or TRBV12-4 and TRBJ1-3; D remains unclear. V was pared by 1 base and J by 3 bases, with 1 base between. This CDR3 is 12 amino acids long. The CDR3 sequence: CASSLGGNTIYF. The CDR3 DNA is TGTGCCAGCAGTTTAGGTGGAAACACCATATATTTT.

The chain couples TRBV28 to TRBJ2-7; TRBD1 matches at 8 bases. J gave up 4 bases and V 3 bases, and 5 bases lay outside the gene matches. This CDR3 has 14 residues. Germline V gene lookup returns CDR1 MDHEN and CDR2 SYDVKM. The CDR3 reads CASSLGQALYEQYF. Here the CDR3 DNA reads TGTGCCAGCAGTTTGGGACAGGCGCTATACGAGCAGTACTTC.

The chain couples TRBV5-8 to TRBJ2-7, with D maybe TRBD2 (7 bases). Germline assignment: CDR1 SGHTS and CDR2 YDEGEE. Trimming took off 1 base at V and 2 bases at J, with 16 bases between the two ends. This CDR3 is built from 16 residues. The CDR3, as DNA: TGTGCCAGCAGCTTGTTGTTCGGGGGGCTGACCTACGAGCAGTACTTC. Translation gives CASSLLFGGLTYEQYF.

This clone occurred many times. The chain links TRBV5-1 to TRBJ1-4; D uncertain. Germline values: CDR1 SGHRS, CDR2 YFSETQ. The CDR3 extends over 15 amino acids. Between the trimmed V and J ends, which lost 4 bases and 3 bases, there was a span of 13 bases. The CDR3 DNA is TGCGCCAGCAGCCCGCTTGGTAGGGCTAATGAAAAACTGTTTTTT. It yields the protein CASSPLGRANEKLFF.

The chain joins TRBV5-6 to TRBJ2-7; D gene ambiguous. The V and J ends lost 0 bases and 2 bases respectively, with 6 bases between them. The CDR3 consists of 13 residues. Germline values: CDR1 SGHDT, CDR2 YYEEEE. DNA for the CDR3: TGTGCCAGCAGCTTGGAACAAACCTACGAGCAGTACTTC. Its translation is CASSLEQTYEQYF.